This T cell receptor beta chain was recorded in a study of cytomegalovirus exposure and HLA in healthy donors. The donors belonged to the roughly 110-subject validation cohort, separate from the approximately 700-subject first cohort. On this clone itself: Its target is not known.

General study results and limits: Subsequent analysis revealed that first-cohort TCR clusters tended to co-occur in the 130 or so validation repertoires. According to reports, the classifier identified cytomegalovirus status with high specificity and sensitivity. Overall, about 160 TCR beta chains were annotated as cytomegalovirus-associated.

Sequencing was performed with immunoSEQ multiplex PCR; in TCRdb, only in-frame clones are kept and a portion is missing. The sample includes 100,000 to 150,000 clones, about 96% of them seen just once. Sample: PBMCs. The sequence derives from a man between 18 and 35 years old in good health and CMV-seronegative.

The CDR3 sequence: CASSIGVNTGELFF. The CDR3 DNA reads as TGCGCCAGCAGTATAGGAGTTAACACCGGGGAGCTGTTTTTT. The chain recombines TRBV5-1 with TRBJ2-2; D remains unclear. The CDR3 has 14 residues. The V and J ends lost 5 bases and 2 bases respectively, with 10 bases between them. In germline, CDR1 is SGHRS, CDR2 YFSETQ.